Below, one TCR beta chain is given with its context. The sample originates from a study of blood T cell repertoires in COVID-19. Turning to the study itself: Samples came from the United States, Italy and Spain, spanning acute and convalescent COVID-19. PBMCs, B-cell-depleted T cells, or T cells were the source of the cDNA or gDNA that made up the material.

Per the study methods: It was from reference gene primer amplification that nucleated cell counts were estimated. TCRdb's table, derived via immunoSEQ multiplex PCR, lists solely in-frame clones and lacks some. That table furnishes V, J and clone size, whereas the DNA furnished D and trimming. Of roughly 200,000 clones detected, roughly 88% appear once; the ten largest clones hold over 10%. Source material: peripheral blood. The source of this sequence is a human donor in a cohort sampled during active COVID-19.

CDR3 sequence: CASSEGWQGDRWGNQPQHF. The CDR3 DNA reads as TGCGCCAGCAGTGAAGGGTGGCAGGGGGACCGCTGGGGCAATCAGCCCCAGCATTTT. J is TRBJ1-5 and V is TRBV10-2; 7 bases agree with TRBD1. The CDR3 runs 19 residues. J was trimmed by 2 bases and V by 3 bases; bases with no gene match: 16. CDR1 is WSHSY and CDR2 is SAAADI in the germline V gene.